This T cell receptor (beta chain) is from a study of early T cells in non-severe SARS-CoV-2 infection. Study context: Chains stayed unpaired after sequencing of bulk RNA from unsorted whole blood.

Germline V gene data show CDR1 as LGHNT and CDR2 as FRNRAP. The length of the CDR3 is 12 residues. V was cut by 5 bases and J by 4 bases, with 8 bases left in between. Tagging with unique molecular identifiers was applied to individual cDNA molecules. TCRdb used MiXCR to reprocess the 5' RACE reads, holding one entry per CDR3 protein. The table lists tens of thousands of distinct CDR3 sequences, roughly 5.3% of them singletons. Comment on this clonotype: Antigen specificity is unknown.

Whole-study results and caveats: Reliance on VDJdb matching favored anti-spike CD8 responses; private and CD4 specificities were missed.

This TCR was recovered from an adult who was a healthcare worker with PCR-confirmed SARS-CoV-2 infection or an uninfected control (not recorded which). Input material: whole blood. V is TRBV12-5 and J is TRBJ1-2, with D possibly matching TRBD1 (5 bases). CDR3: CASGLGAYGYTF. Here the CDR3 DNA reads TGTGCTAGTGGTCTCGGGGCCTATGGCTACACCTTC.